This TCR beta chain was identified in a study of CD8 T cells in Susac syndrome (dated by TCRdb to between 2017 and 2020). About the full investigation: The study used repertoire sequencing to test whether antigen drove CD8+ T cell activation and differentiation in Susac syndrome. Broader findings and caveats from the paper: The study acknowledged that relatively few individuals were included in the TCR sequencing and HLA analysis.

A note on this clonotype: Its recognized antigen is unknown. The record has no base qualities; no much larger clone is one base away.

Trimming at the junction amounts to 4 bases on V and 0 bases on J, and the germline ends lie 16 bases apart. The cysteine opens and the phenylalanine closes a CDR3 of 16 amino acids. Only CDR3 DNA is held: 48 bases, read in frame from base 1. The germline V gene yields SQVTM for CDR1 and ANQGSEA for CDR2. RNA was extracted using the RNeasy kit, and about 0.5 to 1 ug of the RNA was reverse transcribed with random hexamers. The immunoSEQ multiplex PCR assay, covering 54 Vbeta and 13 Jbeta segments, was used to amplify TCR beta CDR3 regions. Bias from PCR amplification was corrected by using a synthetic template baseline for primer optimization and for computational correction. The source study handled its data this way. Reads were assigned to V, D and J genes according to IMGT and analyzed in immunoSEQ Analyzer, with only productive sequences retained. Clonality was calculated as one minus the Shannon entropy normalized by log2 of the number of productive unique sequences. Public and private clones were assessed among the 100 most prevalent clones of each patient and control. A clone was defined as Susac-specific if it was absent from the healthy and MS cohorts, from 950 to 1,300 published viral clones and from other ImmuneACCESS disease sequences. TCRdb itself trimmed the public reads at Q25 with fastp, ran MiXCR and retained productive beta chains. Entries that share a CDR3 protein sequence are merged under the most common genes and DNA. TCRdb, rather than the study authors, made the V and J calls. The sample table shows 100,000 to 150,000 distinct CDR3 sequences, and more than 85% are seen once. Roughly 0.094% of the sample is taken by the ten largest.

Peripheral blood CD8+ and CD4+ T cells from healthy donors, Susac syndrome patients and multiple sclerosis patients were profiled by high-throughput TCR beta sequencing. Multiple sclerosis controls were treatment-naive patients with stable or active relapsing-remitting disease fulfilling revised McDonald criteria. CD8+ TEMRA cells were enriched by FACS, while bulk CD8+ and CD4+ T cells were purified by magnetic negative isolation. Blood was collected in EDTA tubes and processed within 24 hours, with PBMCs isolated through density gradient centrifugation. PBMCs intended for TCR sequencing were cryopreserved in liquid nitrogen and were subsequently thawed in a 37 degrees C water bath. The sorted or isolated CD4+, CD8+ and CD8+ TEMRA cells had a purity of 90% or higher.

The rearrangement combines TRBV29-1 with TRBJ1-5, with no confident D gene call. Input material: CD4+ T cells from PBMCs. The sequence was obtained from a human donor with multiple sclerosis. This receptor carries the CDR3 CSVVVSGSYSNQPQHF. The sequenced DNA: TGCAGCGTTGTGGTTTCGGGGTCTTATAGCAATCAGCCCCAGCATTTT.